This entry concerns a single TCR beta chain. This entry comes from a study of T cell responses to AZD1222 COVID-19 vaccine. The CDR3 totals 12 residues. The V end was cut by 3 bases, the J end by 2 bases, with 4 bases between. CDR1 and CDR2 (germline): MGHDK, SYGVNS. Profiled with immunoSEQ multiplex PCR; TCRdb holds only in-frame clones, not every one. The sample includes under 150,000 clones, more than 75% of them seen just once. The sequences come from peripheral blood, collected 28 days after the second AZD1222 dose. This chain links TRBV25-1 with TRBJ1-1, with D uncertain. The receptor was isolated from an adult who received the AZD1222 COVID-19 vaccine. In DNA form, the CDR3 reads TGTGCCAGCAGTGACCTCAACACTGAAGCTTTCTTT. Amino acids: CASSDLNTEAFF.